This T cell receptor (beta chain) was identified in a study of CXCR3-negative and CXCR3-positive naive CD8 T cells. Each TRB cDNA library was prepared by 5' RACE (with UMI labels). From its re-call of the 5' RACE reads, TCRdb lists each CDR3 protein once, without DNA. In all, the sample yields 50,000 to 75,000 distinct CDR3 sequences. The CDR3 has 16 amino acids. CDR1 MNHEY and CDR2 SVGEGT come from the germline V gene. The sequenced material came from naive CXCR3- CD8+ T cells from blood. The subset: CD45RO-CCR7+CD27+CD95- naive CD8+ T cells lacking CXCR3 (TNR3-). This clonotype was sampled from a human donor in good health. Some clones in this sample may be carry-over from other donors' samples. This sequence joins TRBV6-2 or TRBV6-3 and TRBJ2-1; TCRdb names TRBD1, which stays unverified in the absence of DNA. This CDR3 is CASSYSPGQSYNEQFF.